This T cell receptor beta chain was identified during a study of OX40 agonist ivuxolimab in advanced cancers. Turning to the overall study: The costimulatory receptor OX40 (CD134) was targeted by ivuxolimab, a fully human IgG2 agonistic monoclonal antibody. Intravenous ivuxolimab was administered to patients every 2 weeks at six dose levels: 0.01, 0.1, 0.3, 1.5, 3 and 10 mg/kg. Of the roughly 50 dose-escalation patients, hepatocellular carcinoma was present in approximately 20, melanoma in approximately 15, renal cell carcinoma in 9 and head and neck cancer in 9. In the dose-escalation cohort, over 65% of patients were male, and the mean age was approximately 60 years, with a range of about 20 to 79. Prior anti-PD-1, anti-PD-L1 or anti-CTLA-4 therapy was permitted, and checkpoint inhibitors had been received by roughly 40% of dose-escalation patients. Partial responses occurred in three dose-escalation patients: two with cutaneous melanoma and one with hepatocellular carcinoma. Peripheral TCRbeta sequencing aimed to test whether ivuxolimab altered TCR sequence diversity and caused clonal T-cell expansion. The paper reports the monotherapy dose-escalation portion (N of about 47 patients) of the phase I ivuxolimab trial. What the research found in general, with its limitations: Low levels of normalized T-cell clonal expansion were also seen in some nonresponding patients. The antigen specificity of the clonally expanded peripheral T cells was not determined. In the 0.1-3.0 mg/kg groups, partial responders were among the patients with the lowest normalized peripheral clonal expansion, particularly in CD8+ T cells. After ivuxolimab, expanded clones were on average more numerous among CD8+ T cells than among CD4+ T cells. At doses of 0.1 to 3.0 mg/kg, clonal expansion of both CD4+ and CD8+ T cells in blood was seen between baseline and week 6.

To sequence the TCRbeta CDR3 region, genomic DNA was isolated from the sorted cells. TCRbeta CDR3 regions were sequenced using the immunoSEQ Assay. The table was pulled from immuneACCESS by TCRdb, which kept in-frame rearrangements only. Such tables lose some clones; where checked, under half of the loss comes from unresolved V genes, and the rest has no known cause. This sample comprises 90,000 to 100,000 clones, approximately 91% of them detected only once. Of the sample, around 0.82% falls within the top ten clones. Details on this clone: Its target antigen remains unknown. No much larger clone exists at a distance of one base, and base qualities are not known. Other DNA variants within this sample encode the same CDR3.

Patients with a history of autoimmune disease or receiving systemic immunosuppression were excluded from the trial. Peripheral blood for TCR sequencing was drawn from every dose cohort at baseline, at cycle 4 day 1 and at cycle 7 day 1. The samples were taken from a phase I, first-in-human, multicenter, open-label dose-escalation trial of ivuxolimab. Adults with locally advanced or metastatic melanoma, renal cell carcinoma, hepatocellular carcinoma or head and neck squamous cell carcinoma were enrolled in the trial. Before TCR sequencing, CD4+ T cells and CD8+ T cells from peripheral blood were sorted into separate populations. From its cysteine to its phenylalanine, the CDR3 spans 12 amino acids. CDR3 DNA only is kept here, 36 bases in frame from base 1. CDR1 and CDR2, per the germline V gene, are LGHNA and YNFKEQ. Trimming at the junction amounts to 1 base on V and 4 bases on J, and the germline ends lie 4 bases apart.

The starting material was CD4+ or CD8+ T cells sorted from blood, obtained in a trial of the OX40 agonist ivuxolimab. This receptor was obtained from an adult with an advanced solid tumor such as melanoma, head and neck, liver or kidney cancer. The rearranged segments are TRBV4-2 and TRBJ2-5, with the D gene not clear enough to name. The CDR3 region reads CASSQGGETQYF. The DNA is TGTGCCAGCAGCCAAGGGGGAGAGACCCAGTACTTC.